The entry below gives a single T cell receptor (beta chain) sequence along with its context. Its antigen remains unidentified. The data derive from a study of post-analysis software for immune sequencing data. Study overall: Multiple sclerosis in the patients followed relapsing-remitting, secondary progressive and progressive-relapsing courses.

Study-level findings and limits: Compared against controls, patients with multiple sclerosis displayed significantly lower normalized Chao1 diversity. Included in a set of roughly five TRBV segments more frequent in patients than controls were TRBV5-6, TRBV5-1 and TRBV20-1.

Unique molecular identifiers were built into the TCR beta cDNA libraries. MiXCR, applied by TCRdb to the PCR reads, yields one record per CDR3 protein. Of a few hundred thousand distinct CDR3 sequences in the sample, about a third were seen once. This CDR3 is 16 amino acids long. From germline, CDR1 is MDHEN and CDR2 SYDVKM. The ends were cut back, 1 base at V and 6 bases at J, with 17 bases in the middle. The chain links TRBV28 to TRBJ2-3; D not resolved. The source of this sequence is a girl aged 5-17 years with multiple sclerosis. The sequenced material came from blood. CDR3 DNA sequence: TGTGCCAGCAGTTTATCTGGCCAAGGGTCATCGGATACGCAGTATTTT. Protein: CASSLSGQGSSDTQYF.